These T cell receptor beta chains were read from a single sample in a study of Graves' ophthalmopathy and Graves' hyperthyroidism. TCRdb re-called the multiplex PCR reads through MiXCR, storing one row per CDR3 protein. Among around 1,000,000 distinct CDR3 sequences listed, around a third were seen once. The specimen sequenced was peripheral blood or thyroid tissue (not recorded which). Receptors were obtained from an adult man with Graves' hyperthyroidism. Both conserved end residues are trimmed from each CDR3. D genes are given only for firm matches. Some rows have no size entry. The others give once, few or many, or a class for an expanded clone.

.	TRBJ1-4	many	TRBV7-8	ASSPWPGVEKLF
TRBD1	TRBJ1-2	many	TRBV20-1	SARDPTGGSGYT
.	TRBJ1-2	.	TRBV30	AWRSPGYGYT
.	TRBJ1-6	many	TRBV5-8	ASSLEWGDSPLH
TRBD2	TRBJ2-7	.	TRBV12-3/TRBV12-4	ASSMSGLADYYEQY
.	TRBJ2-5	once	TRBV11-2	ASSGAQLETQY
TRBD1	TRBJ1-1	.	TRBV5-8	ASSPTSGTVGVWTEAF
TRBD1	TRBJ1-6	.	TRBV10-3	AWSVAGTGGSAYSPLH
.	TRBJ1-1	few	TRBV29-1	SVEGSEAF
.	TRBJ1-5	.	TRBV7-9	ASGQGGMVNQPQH
.	TRBJ2-5	many	TRBV29-1	SVEEAPGTQY
TRBD2	TRBJ2-5	many	TRBV7-8	ASSLDLAGGLLETQY
.	TRBJ2-7	.	TRBV29-1	SVTSQGGGLAYEQY
TRBD1	TRBJ1-2	.	TRBV28	ASSFRAGGGGYT
.	TRBJ2-7	.	TRBV20-1	SARRDPVAYEQY
.	TRBJ1-6	.	TRBV2	ASGDGWGSPLH
.	TRBJ1-6	few	TRBV5-1	ASSLDGAPGSPLH
TRBD1	TRBJ1-1	many	TRBV6-6	ASISGTGVTNTEAF
TRBD1	TRBJ1-2	many	TRBV7-9	ASSLGGTAYT
TRBD2	TRBJ2-7	.	TRBV7-8	ASSVGAGAGEQY
.	TRBJ1-6	many	TRBV9	ASSPVTDSDSPLH
.	TRBJ2-7	.	TRBV29-1	SAIRGLGTEQY
.	TRBJ1-5	few	TRBV19	ASALTENQPQH
.	TRBJ1-4	many	TRBV7-8	ASRSTGQKLF
.	TRBJ2-5	many	TRBV11-2	ASSWRRVQTQY
.	TRBJ1-6	.	TRBV7-2	ASSLQGISSPLH
.	TRBJ2-1	.	TRBV29-1	SVEPTYNEQF
.	TRBJ1-1	few	TRBV12-3/TRBV12-4	ASSYRGTPEEAF
.	TRBJ1-1	.	TRBV7-2	ASSLREVIGGSNTEAF
.	TRBJ1-5	few	TRBV7-2	ASSLVQGINQPQH
TRBD1	TRBJ1-6	.	TRBV27	ASSFREGARSPLH
.	TRBJ1-2	many	TRBV11-2	ASSPDPIYGYT
.	TRBJ1-1	.	TRBV7-9	ASSLDVAEAF
.	TRBJ2-6	few	TRBV9	ASSVEGANVLT
.	TRBJ1-1	.	TRBV10-3	AISEWATGNTEAF
.	TRBJ2-6	.	TRBV20-1	SARQYILT
.	TRBJ2-2	.	TRBV14	ASSRSRNTGGLF
.	TRBJ1-1	few	TRBV6-5	ASSRSMNTEAF
.	TRBJ1-2	.	TRBV25-1	ASVDRGNYGHT
.	TRBJ2-7	few	TRBV28	ASSPSGGGRYYEQY
TRBD1	TRBJ1-2	few	TRBV7-9	ASSWDRGLVGYT
.	TRBJ1-5	few	TRBV20-1	SAGDYGSNQPQH
.	TRBJ2-7	many	TRBV29-1	SVEVAGPGSYEQY
TRBD2	TRBJ2-3	.	TRBV19	ASSIDHRTSSPDTQY
.	TRBJ1-2	many	TRBV29-1	SVMDTNYGYT